The 9 T cell receptor beta chains given below trace back to one sample, sequenced in a study of T cell responses to AZD1222 COVID-19 vaccine. Some clones are missing from TCRdb's copy, which holds only in-frame ones; the method was immunoSEQ multiplex PCR. The data contain around 100,000 clones, 85% to 90% of them seen just once; the ten biggest clones take up 16%. Source: peripheral blood, taken on day 0 of AZD1222 vaccination. The receptors were sampled from an adult in good health.

This chain connects TRBV7-2 to TRBJ1-2; D gene ambiguous. The CDR3 covers 14 residues. The ends were cut back, 2 bases at V and 4 bases at J, with 11 bases in the middle. Germline V lookup: CDR1 SGHTA, CDR2 FQGNSA. The CDR3 sequence is CASSLPSSLYGYTF. Written as DNA, the CDR3 is TGTGCCAGCAGCTTACCCTCCAGCCTCTATGGCTACACCTTC.

V is TRBV7-6 and J is TRBJ1-3; 10 positions match TRBD1. V shed 4 bases, J shed 3 bases, and the junction held 6 bases outside the gene matches. From germline, CDR1 is SGHVS and CDR2 FNYEAQ. CDR3 size: 16 residues. CDR3: CASSSAGTGVGNTIYF. The CDR3 nucleotides are TGTGCCAGCAGCTCCGCCGGGACAGGGGTTGGAAACACCATATATTTT. Drawing the rest from reference TRBV7-6 and TRBJ1-3, the complete variable domain is GAGVSQSPRYKVTKRGQDVALRCDPISGHVSLYWYRQALGQGPEFLTYFNYEAQQDKSGLPNDRFSAERPEGSISTLTIQRTEQRDSAMYRCASSSAGTGVGNTIYFGEGSWLTVV.

V usage is TRBV6-5 and J usage is TRBJ2-4, with 12 nucleotides matching TRBD2. Germline lookup yields CDR1 MNHEY and CDR2 SVGAGI. The J segment lost 8 bases and the V segment lost 9 bases, leaving 11 bases of the junction unmatched. The CDR3 consists of 15 residues. The CDR3 DNA reads TGTGCCAGTCGACTAGCGGGAGTTTCCGGACACATTCAGTACTTC. Its translation is CASRLAGVSGHIQYF.

The rearrangement uses TRBV9 and TRBJ2-1; D might be TRBD1 (6 bases). The germline V and J ends were trimmed by 0 bases and 9 bases, with 13 bases remaining between them. The CDR3 has 14 amino acids. Germline values: CDR1 SGDLS, CDR2 YYNGEE. CDR3 DNA: TGTGCCAGCAGCGTAGGGCAGGGGATGCGTGAGCAGTTCTTC. This gives the protein CASSVGQGMREQFF. The whole variable domain, filled in from reference TRBV9 and TRBJ2-1, reads DSGVTQTPKHLITATGQRVTLRCSPRSGDLSVYWYQQSLDQGLQFLIQYYNGEERAKGNILERFSAQQFPDLHSELNLSSLELGDSALYFCASSVGQGMREQFFGPGTRLTVL.

This sequence joins TRBV10-3 and TRBJ2-3; the match to TRBD2 covers 10 bases. V trimming: 6 bases; J trimming: 2 bases; junction bases outside the gene matches: 8. CDR3 size: 16 residues. Per the germline V gene, CDR1 is ENHRY and CDR2 is SYGVKD. CDR3 protein: CAISPRTSGLTDTQYF. CDR3 bases: TGTGCCATCAGCCCCCGGACTAGCGGACTCACAGATACGCAGTATTTT.

The chain is built from TRBV2 and TRBJ1-2, with D perhaps TRBD1 (6 bases). This CDR3 has 13 residues. Trimming took off 7 bases at V and 4 bases at J, with 13 bases between the two ends. Germline CDR1 and CDR2: SNHLY and FYNNEI. This chain's CDR3 is CASTTWTVYGYTF. In nucleotides, the CDR3 is TGTGCCAGCACCACGTGGACAGTCTATGGCTACACCTTC.

The chain employs TRBV6-1 and TRBJ1-5; 7 bases match TRBD1. The CDR3 loop spans 17 amino acids. Germline V lookup: CDR1 MNHNS, CDR2 SASEGT. Germline trimming cut 1 base from V and 5 bases from J; bases unmatched to any gene: 11. The CDR3 is CASSEVRGRGLYQPQHF. As DNA, the CDR3 is TGTGCCAGCAGTGAAGTCCGGGGGAGGGGGCTTTATCAGCCCCAGCATTTT.

This chain joins TRBV2 and TRBJ1-2, with D uncertain. Per germline, CDR1 SNHLY and CDR2 FYNNEI. This CDR3 comprises 11 residues. Trimming removed 10 bases from V and 1 base from J, with 7 bases in between. The CDR3 nucleotides are TGTGCCATAGGGATTAACTATGGCTACACCTTC. This codes for CAIGINYGYTF.

The gene calls are TRBV11-3 and TRBJ1-4, with D unresolved. Germline values: CDR1 SGHNT, CDR2 YENEEA. The CDR3 is made up of 14 amino acids. Deletions cut 2 bases from V and 6 bases from J, with 10 bases between. The CDR3 coding sequence is TGTGCCAGCAGCTTAACAGCCAACGATGAAAAACTGTTTTTT. Translation: CASSLTANDEKLFF. Supplemented by reference TRBV11-3 and TRBJ1-4, the full variable domain reads EAGVVQSPRYKIIEKKQPVAFWCNPISGHNTLYWYLQNLGQGPELLIRYENEEAVDDSQLPKDRFSAERLKGVDSTLKIQPAELGDSAVYLCASSLTANDEKLFFGSGTQLSVL.